These 18 T cell receptor beta chains came from one sample sequenced in a study of blood T cell repertoires in COVID-19. This table comes from immunoSEQ multiplex PCR, and its TCRdb copy is limited to in-frame clones, with some not included. The sample lists around 320,000 clones; about nine tenths were seen once. Sequencing input: PBMCs or T cells enriched from blood (not recorded which). The origin of the receptors is a woman aged 50 to 60 who had been exposed to COVID-19.

This clone was seen just once. The gene calls are TRBV4-1 and TRBJ2-1; a weak D match, TRBD1 (5 bases). This CDR3 spans 16 amino acids. Trimming removed 10 bases at V and 4 bases at J, with 23 bases between. Germline values: CDR1 MGHRA, CDR2 YSYEKL. This chain's CDR3 is CATSRMGLLGYNEQFF. The CDR3, as DNA: TGCGCCACCTCTCGTATGGGGCTGCTGGGTTACAATGAGCAGTTCTTC.

The chain is built from TRBV30 and TRBJ2-1; D call uncertain. Germline values: CDR1 GTSNPN, CDR2 SVGIG (reference sequence). This CDR3 has 15 amino acids. V was shortened by 1 base and J by 0 bases, with 10 bases between the two germline ends. The CDR3 sequence: CAWSGAGSSYNEQFF. In DNA form, the CDR3 reads TGTGCCTGGAGTGGGGCCGGCAGCTCCTACAATGAGCAGTTCTTC.

The genes are TRBV4-1 and TRBJ1-1; D is unclear. Germline CDR1 is MGHRA and CDR2 is YSYEKL. The CDR3 consists of 13 residues. V gave up 0 bases and J gave up 8 bases, with 10 bases separating them. The CDR3 coding sequence is TGCGCCAGCAGCCAAGAGCGGCGTTCCGAAGCTTTCTTT. It is translated as CASSQERRSEAFF.

In this sample, this clone turned up a few times. This chain links TRBV4-1 with TRBJ1-5, with a possible D match to TRBD1 (5 bases). Trimming took off 2 bases at V and 0 bases at J, with 14 bases between the two ends. The germline V gene encodes CDR1 MGHRA and CDR2 YSYEKL. The CDR3 has 17 amino acids. This chain's CDR3 is CASSQHPGLDSNQPQHF. In DNA form, the CDR3 reads TGCGCCAGCAGCCAACATCCGGGACTGGATAGCAATCAGCCCCAGCATTTT.

This clone was seen just once. The chain employs TRBV18 and TRBJ1-6, with a weak D call TRBD1 (6 bases). Germline loops: CDR1 KGHSH, CDR2 LQKENI. CDR3 length: 18 residues. Trimming shortened V by 6 bases and J by 7 bases, and 25 bases separated the two germline ends. The CDR3 sequence: CASSHYSQGGWGNSPLHF. The CDR3 DNA follows: TGTGCCAGCTCCCATTACTCACAGGGCGGTTGGGGGAATTCACCCCTCCACTTT.

The chain has TRBV2 and TRBJ2-7; D is unresolved. Trimming removed 7 bases at V and 0 bases at J, with 13 bases between. The CDR3 has 14 residues. The germline gives CDR1 SNHLY, CDR2 FYNNEI. The CDR3 region has the DNA TGTGCCAGCAATATAGAGTCGGTCTCCTACGAGCAGTACTTC. This translates into CASNIESVSYEQYF. The full variable domain, its missing parts supplied by reference TRBV2 and TRBJ2-7, is EPEVTQTPSHQVTQMGQEVILRCVPISNHLYFYWYRQILGQKVEFLVSFYNNEISEKSEIFDDQFSVERPDGSNFTLKIRSTKLEDSAMYFCASNIESVSYEQYFGPGTRLTVT.

The chain couples TRBV30 to TRBJ1-3, with D uncertain. V lost 0 bases, J lost 1 base, and 4 bases lay in between. CDR3 size: 13 residues. CDR1 is GTSNPN, CDR2 SVGIG, per germline (reference sequence). The CDR3 nucleotides are TGTGCCTGGAGTGTAATATCTGGAAACACCATATATTTT. Protein: CAWSVISGNTIYF. Full variable domain (rest looked up from reference TRBV30 and TRBJ1-3): SQTIHQWPATLVQPVGSPLSLECTVEGTSNPNLYWYRQAAGRGLQLLFYSVGIGQISSEVPQNLSASRPQDRQFILSSKKLLLSDSGFYLCAWSVISGNTIYFGEGSWLTVV.

This chain uses TRBV29-1 with TRBJ2-7; 7 bases map to TRBD1. V was clipped by 0 bases and J by 2 bases; unmatched bases: 4. This CDR3 is built from 14 residues. The germline gives CDR1 SQVTM, CDR2 ANQGSEA. Here the CDR3 reads CSVEDRQGAYEQYF. DNA of the CDR3: TGCAGCGTTGAAGATCGCCAGGGGGCCTACGAGCAGTACTTC.

The rearrangement joins TRBV5-1 to TRBJ2-7, with TRBD1 matching 10 bases. CDR1 is SGHRS and CDR2 is YFSETQ in the germline V gene. Trimming cost V 5 bases and J 1 base; bases outside gene matches: 3. The CDR3 loop spans 14 amino acids. The CDR3 is CASRKDRGSYEQYF. DNA of the CDR3: TGCGCCAGCAGAAAGGACAGGGGGTCCTACGAGCAGTACTTC.

The chain combines TRBV27 with TRBJ2-2; 8 positions agree with TRBD1. The CDR3 covers 16 residues. Trimming took 6 bases from V and 7 from J; bases not matched to a gene: 13. The germline CDR1 and CDR2 sequences are MNHEY and SMNVEV (reference sequence). The CDR3 DNA is TGTGCCAGCAGGGGGGGCGGACAGGGCTCGAACGGGGAGCTGTTTTTT. It yields the protein CASRGGGQGSNGELFF.

The chain recombines TRBV19 with TRBJ1-1; TRBD1 agrees at 12 bases. With V trimmed by 1 base and J by 8 bases, 5 bases remained unmatched. Germline loops: CDR1 LNHDA, CDR2 SQIVND (reference sequence). There are 15 residues in the CDR3. The CDR3 DNA is TGTGCCAGTAGTATAGCCCGGGACAGGGGGCCCGAAGCTTTCTTT. Its translation: CASSIARDRGPEAFF.

J is TRBJ2-3 and V is TRBV7-9; 8 bases are shared with TRBD1. Germline V gene data show CDR1 as SEHNR and CDR2 as FQNEAQ (reference sequence). V gave up 4 bases and J gave up 3 bases; unmatched junction bases: 0. The CDR3 has 13 residues. The CDR3 sequence is CASSWTGTDTQYF. The CDR3 DNA reads TGTGCCAGCAGCTGGACAGGGACAGATACGCAGTATTTT.

The chain carries TRBV2 and TRBJ1-6; the match to TRBD1 covers 10 bases. Germline assignment: CDR1 SNHLY and CDR2 FYNNEI. This CDR3 is 14 amino acids long. The J segment lost 6 bases and the V segment lost 4 bases, leaving 0 bases of the junction unmatched. The CDR3 DNA sequence: TGTGCCAGCAGTGGGACAGGGGGTAATTCACCCCTCCACTTT. Residues: CASSGTGGNSPLHF.

The chain has TRBV29-1 and TRBJ1-3; 8 bases line up with TRBD1. Losses at the gene ends were 6 bases for V and 0 bases for J; bases not matched to a gene: 1. The CDR3 extends over 13 amino acids. Germline assignment: CDR1 SQVTM and CDR2 ANQGSEA. DNA for the CDR3: TGCAGCGTGGGGACAGGCTCTGGAAACACCATATATTTT. Amino acids: CSVGTGSGNTIYF.

The chain has TRBV28 and TRBJ1-6; D is possibly TRBD1 (6 bases). The V gene's germline CDR1 is MDHEN and CDR2 SYDVKM. This CDR3 is built from 15 residues. The ends were cut back, 6 bases at V and 6 bases at J, with 15 bases in the middle. Here the CDR3 DNA reads TGTGCCAGCAGAGCCGGGCTAGGGGGTAATTCACCCCTCCACTTT. Translated, it gives CASRAGLGGNSPLHF.

The chain carries TRBV18 and TRBJ2-7, with 8 positions matching TRBD1. There are 15 residues in the CDR3. J lost 2 bases, V lost 3 bases, and 6 bases had no gene match. Germline CDR1 is KGHSH and CDR2 is LQKENI. The DNA for the CDR3 is TGTGCCAGCTCACCCGGACAGGGAGGCGCCTACGAGCAGTACTTC. This sequence encodes CASSPGQGGAYEQYF.

This clone was detected only a few times. The J gene is TRBJ1-3, the V gene TRBV27, with D hard to call. V was shortened by 0 bases and J by 4 bases, with 4 bases between the two germline ends. CDR3 length: 13 residues. Germline V gene data show CDR1 as MNHEY and CDR2 as SMNVEV (reference sequence). CDR3 DNA: TGTGCCAGCAGTTTATCAATAGGAAACACCATATATTTT. Protein sequence: CASSLSIGNTIYF.

This sequence joins TRBV6-1 and TRBJ1-1; 9 nucleotides agree with TRBD1. Germline CDR1 reads MNHNS; CDR2 reads SASEGT. V shed 0 bases and J 5 bases; nucleotides not matched to a gene: 19. CDR3 length: 20 amino acids. In DNA, the CDR3 is TGTGCCAGCAGTGAAGCGGTAGTTAGAGGACAGGGGCCCTTTAGGACTGAAGCTTTCTTT. Amino acid sequence: CASSEAVVRGQGPFRTEAFF.